One sample yielded the 28 T cell receptor beta chains listed below, sequenced in a study of control samples from healthy donors and cancer patients. Sequencing was performed with immunoSEQ multiplex PCR; in TCRdb, only in-frame clones are kept and a portion is missing. Found here are about 190,000 clones; the top ten clones hold around 2%. Sequenced sample: blood. These receptors were collected from a woman between 25 and 40 years old in good health.

The chain is built from TRBV4-1 and TRBJ1-4, with D tentatively TRBD1 (6 bases). Per germline, CDR1 MGHRA and CDR2 YSYEKL. This CDR3 has 14 amino acids. V was trimmed by 6 bases and J by 5 bases, leaving 13 bases between them. The chain's CDR3 is CASSPGGLNEKLFF. The DNA of the CDR3 is TGCGCCAGCAGTCCGGGGGGGCTGAATGAAAAACTGTTTTTT.

This sequence joins TRBV7-3 and TRBJ1-1, with TRBD1 as a possible D gene (5 bases). Germline V gene sequence: CDR1 SGHTA, CDR2 FQGTGA. Trimming pared 0 bases from V and 1 base from J, leaving 9 bases between. The CDR3 covers 15 residues. The chain's CDR3 is CASSLTHQGNTEAFF. The DNA of the CDR3 is TGTGCCAGCAGCTTAACGCATCAGGGGAACACTGAAGCTTTCTTT. Complete variable domain (other parts from reference TRBV7-3 and TRBJ1-1): GAGVSQTPSNKVTEKGKYVELRCDPISGHTALYWYRQSLGQGPEFLIYFQGTGAADDSGLPNDRFFAVRPEGSVSTLKIQRTERGDSAVYLCASSLTHQGNTEAFFGQGTRLTVV.

CDR3 nucleotides: TGCGCCAGCAGCCAAGATAGGTCAGGGAACTATGGCTACACCTTC. Translating gives CASSQDRSGNYGYTF. This chain uses TRBV4-3 with TRBJ1-2; maybe TRBD1 (5 bases). V shed 0 bases and J shed 2 bases, with 10 bases lying between them. Germline V CDR1 and CDR2: LGHNA, YSLEER. CDR3 length: 15 amino acids.

The chain combines TRBV5-1 with TRBJ1-1; D perhaps matches TRBD1 (5 bases). Germline V CDR1 and CDR2: SGHRS, YFSETQ. The length of the CDR3 is 13 residues. Trimming took off 5 bases at V and 2 bases at J, with 10 bases between the two ends. The CDR3 bases are TGCGCCAGCAGGTTCCAGGGAAACACTGAAGCTTTCTTT. This codes for CASRFQGNTEAFF. Full variable domain (missing parts from reference TRBV5-1 and TRBJ1-1): KAGVTQTPRYLIKTRGQQVTLSCSPISGHRSVSWYQQTPGQGLQFLFEYFSETQRNKGNFPGRFSGRQFSNSRSEMNVSTLELGDSALYLCASRFQGNTEAFFGQGTRLTVV.

The chain recombines TRBV5-1 with TRBJ1-6, with 7 bases identical to TRBD1. The V and J ends lost 0 bases and 2 bases, in that order; junction bases with no gene match: 5. This CDR3 spans 17 amino acids. Germline V lookup: CDR1 SGHRS, CDR2 YFSETQ. Here the CDR3 DNA reads TGCGCCAGCAGCTTGGGAACAGGGGAAACCTATAATTCACCCCTCCACTTT. Protein sequence: CASSLGTGETYNSPLHF. Complete variable domain (other parts from reference TRBV5-1 and TRBJ1-6): KAGVTQTPRYLIKTRGQQVTLSCSPISGHRSVSWYQQTPGQGLQFLFEYFSETQRNKGNFPGRFSGRQFSNSRSEMNVSTLELGDSALYLCASSLGTGETYNSPLHFGNGTRLTVT.

The chain has TRBV5-6 and TRBJ1-5; D is perhaps TRBD1 (5 bases). Germline CDR1 SGHDT, CDR2 YYEEEE. This CDR3 has 16 amino acids. Trimming took 1 base from V and 9 from J, leaving 20 bases between them. CDR3 sequence (DNA): TGTGCCAGCAGCTTGTATTGGGACCCCGGGTTTGGGCCCCAGCATTTT. Its protein is CASSLYWDPGFGPQHF. Using reference TRBV5-6 and TRBJ1-5 for the parts outside the CDR3, the full variable domain is DAGVTQSPTHLIKTRGQQVTLRCSPKSGHDTVSWYQQALGQGPQFIFQYYEEEERQRGNFPDRFSGHQFPNYSSELNVNALLLGDSALYLCASSLYWDPGFGPQHFGDGTRLSIL.

The chain uses TRBV7-3 and TRBJ1-2; possible D gene TRBD1, 5 bases. The CDR3 consists of 13 residues. V lost 5 bases and J 4 bases, leaving 11 bases between the germline ends. Looked up from germline, CDR1 is SGHTA and CDR2 is FQGTGA. CDR3 sequence: CASSPGPSYGYTF. As DNA, the CDR3 is TGTGCCAGCAGCCCGGGACCTAGCTATGGCTACACCTTC.

The genes are TRBV27 and TRBJ1-1, with D possibly TRBD1 on 5 matching bases. The CDR3 has 11 amino acids. With 7 bases removed from V and 8 bases from J, the gap between germline ends came to 11 bases. Germline CDR1 reads MNHEY; CDR2 reads SMNVEV (reference sequence). The CDR3 sequence is CASTLGAEAFF. The CDR3 nucleotides are TGTGCCAGCACTCTCGGGGCCGAAGCTTTCTTT.

The V call is TRBV19, the J call TRBJ2-7; possible D gene TRBD2, 5 bases. CDR3 length equals 14 residues. The germline V gene has CDR1 LNHDA and CDR2 SQIVND (reference sequence). Deletions cut 4 bases from V and 0 bases from J, with 10 bases between. CDR3 nucleotide sequence: TGTGCCAGTAGTACCCGGGGATTCTCCTACGAGCAGTACTTC. Protein: CASSTRGFSYEQYF. The complete variable domain, with remaining parts taken from reference TRBV19 and TRBJ2-7, reads DGGITQSPKYLFRKEGQNVTLSCEQNLNHDAMYWYRQDPGQGLRLIYYSQIVNDFQKGDIAEGYSVSREKKESFPLTVTSAQKNPTAFYLCASSTRGFSYEQYFGPGTRLTVT.

V gene TRBV2 combines with J gene TRBJ1-4; 9 nucleotides agree with TRBD1. V was pared by 3 bases and J by 8 bases, with 4 bases of the junction left unmatched. This CDR3 is built from 14 residues. CDR1 SNHLY and CDR2 FYNNEI come from the germline V gene. CDR3 region: CASSDRTGDEKLFF. CDR3 nucleotides: TGTGCCAGCAGTGATCGGACAGGGGACGAAAAACTGTTTTTT.

The rearrangement links TRBV4-3 to TRBJ2-1; 14 bases fit TRBD2. The CDR3 consists of 19 residues. CDR1 LGHNA and CDR2 YSLEER come from the germline V gene. V lost 0 bases, J lost 2 bases, and 6 bases stayed unmatched. In DNA form, the CDR3 reads TGCGCCAGCAGCCAAGAGTCGACTAGCGGGGGGGCTACCTACAATGAGCAGTTCTTC. Protein product: CASSQESTSGGATYNEQFF.

The gene calls are TRBV27 and TRBJ2-3; TRBD1 might be the D (5 bases). Deletions cut 1 base from V and 0 bases from J, with 11 bases between. CDR3 length equals 16 residues. Looked up from germline, CDR1 is MNHEY and CDR2 is SMNVEV (reference sequence). CDR3 in DNA: TGTGCCAGCAGTTTATTATGGACATCTAGCACAGATACGCAGTATTTT. This encodes CASSLLWTSSTDTQYF.

The rearrangement links TRBV10-3 to TRBJ1-5; possible D gene TRBD1, 5 bases. V lost 2 bases to trimming and J lost 7 bases, with 12 bases between them. CDR1 is ENHRY and CDR2 is SYGVKD in the germline V gene. The CDR3 consists of 14 residues. As DNA, the CDR3 is TGTGCCATCAGTGAGAAAAGGGGTGACCAGCCCCAGCATTTT. Its translation: CAISEKRGDQPQHF.

The CDR3 nucleotides are TGTGCCAGCAGCCCCTCGGGGGGATCAGATACGCAGTATTTT. This translates into CASSPSGGSDTQYF. The chain links TRBV6-2 or TRBV6-3 to TRBJ2-3, with TRBD2 matching 7 bases. In germline, CDR1 is MNHEY, CDR2 SVGEGT. The trim removed 6 bases at V and 4 bases at J, leaving 7 bases unmatched. CDR3 length: 14 residues.

The chain uses TRBV28 and TRBJ2-7; D is uncertain. The CDR3 sequence is 15 residues long. Germline V lookup: CDR1 MDHEN, CDR2 SYDVKM. Deletions cut 5 bases from V and 0 bases from J, with 14 bases between. CDR3 bases: TGTGCCAGCAGTCAGAGTGGTTTTAGCTCCTACGAGCAGTACTTC. As protein: CASSQSGFSSYEQYF.

The V and J genes are TRBV5-5 and TRBJ1-1; possibly TRBD1 for D (5 bases). The germline V gene has CDR1 SGHKS and CDR2 YYEKEE (reference sequence). V lost 4 bases and J lost 2, with 18 bases in between. The CDR3 is made up of 16 amino acids. The CDR3 protein is CASSDDPGRANTEAFF. DNA for the CDR3: TGTGCCAGCAGCGATGACCCGGGACGGGCAAACACTGAAGCTTTCTTT.

This chain joins TRBV28 and TRBJ1-5; 10 bases align to TRBD1. CDR1 and CDR2 from the germline V gene are MDHEN and SYDVKM. With V trimmed by 8 bases and J by 2 bases, 15 bases remained unmatched. CDR3 size: 18 residues. CDR3 amino acids: CASAIPGQGIIGNQPQHF. Here the CDR3 DNA reads TGTGCCAGCGCGATTCCGGGACAGGGGATTATCGGCAATCAGCCCCAGCATTTT.

The CDR3 here is CASKGHMNTEAFF. The DNA of the CDR3 is TGCGCCAGCAAGGGCCACATGAACACTGAAGCTTTCTTT. This chain joins TRBV10-1 and TRBJ1-1; D not resolved. Germline V gives CDR1 WNHNN, CDR2 SYGVQD (reference sequence). This CDR3 has 13 residues. The ends were cut back, 7 bases at V and 0 bases at J, with 9 bases in the middle.

The J gene is TRBJ1-2, the V gene TRBV30; no firm D call. The length of the CDR3 is 11 residues. CDR1 and CDR2 (germline): GTSNPN, SVGIG (reference sequence). CDR3 region: CVLGRRGGYTF. The CDR3 DNA reads TGTGTCCTTGGACGCCGGGGAGGCTACACCTTC.

The CDR3 DNA reads as TGTGCCAGCAGCCGCGAACAGGGGTTAACTAATAATTCACCCCTCCACTTT. Translating gives CASSREQGLTNNSPLHF. The gene calls are TRBV3-1 (or the pseudogene TRBV3-2) and TRBJ1-6, with 7 bases aligning to TRBD1. V lost 4 bases and J lost 5; bases outside the gene matches: 11. The germline V gene has CDR1 LGHDT and CDR2 YNNKEL (reference sequence). CDR3 size: 17 residues.

The genes are TRBV16 and TRBJ1-6; the D gene is possibly TRBD1 (5 bases). V gave up 4 bases and J gave up 4 bases, with 14 bases separating them. Germline-derived CDR1 and CDR2 are KGHSY and FQNENV. This CDR3 comprises 16 residues. The CDR3 DNA reads as TGTGCCAGCAGCCCAGATATCGACAGTTATAATTCACCCCTCCACTTT. Protein: CASSPDIDSYNSPLHF.

V gene TRBV9 combines with J gene TRBJ2-2; D gene unclear. The germline V and J ends were trimmed by 0 bases and 5 bases, with 5 bases remaining between them. Per the germline V gene, CDR1 is SGDLS and CDR2 is YYNGEE. This CDR3 is built from 13 residues. CDR3 residues: CASSVAGTGELFF. CDR3 in DNA: TGTGCCAGCAGCGTAGCCGGGACCGGGGAGCTGTTTTTT.

The rearrangement links TRBV5-5 to TRBJ2-7; a weak D match, TRBD1 (6 bases). The CDR3 totals 16 residues. Germline CDR1 reads SGHKS; CDR2 reads YYEKEE (reference sequence). Trimming pared 2 bases from V and 0 bases from J, leaving 15 bases between. The CDR3, as DNA: TGTGCCAGCAGCTTTGGACAGCCAGATAGCTCCTACGAGCAGTACTTC. Its translation is CASSFGQPDSSYEQYF.

This chain uses TRBV7-2 with TRBJ1-3, with D perhaps matching TRBD1 (6 bases). CDR1 and CDR2 from the germline V gene are SGHTA and FQGNSA. This CDR3 is built from 15 residues. V was clipped by 5 bases and J by 0 bases, with 11 bases between them. The CDR3 region has the DNA TGTGCCAGCAGCCCCGGACAGATCTCTGGAAACACCATATATTTT. Protein sequence: CASSPGQISGNTIYF.

The chain couples TRBV28 to TRBJ2-3, with D possibly TRBD1 on 5 matching bases. Germline assignment: CDR1 MDHEN and CDR2 SYDVKM. There are 14 residues in the CDR3. V shed 7 bases and J shed 3 bases, with 14 bases lying between them. CDR3 in DNA: TGTGCCAGCAAAAGACAGATTTCGACAGATACGCAGTATTTT. This encodes CASKRQISTDTQYF.

The V gene is TRBV12-3 or TRBV12-4, the J gene TRBJ1-2; a weak D match, TRBD1 (6 bases). Between the trimmed V and J ends, which lost 6 bases and 13 bases, there was a span of 18 bases. This CDR3 has 12 residues. The CDR3 reads CASSSRWGLITF. The DNA for the CDR3 is TGTGCCAGCAGCTCCAGGTGGGGGCTTATCACCTTC.

The V and J genes are TRBV9 and TRBJ2-7; TRBD1 agrees at 9 bases. J gave up 4 bases and V 3 bases, and 8 bases lay outside the gene matches. Germline V gene sequence: CDR1 SGDLS, CDR2 YYNGEE. The CDR3 loop spans 15 amino acids. CDR3 amino acids: CASSESTGGSYEQYF. The CDR3 DNA is TGTGCCAGCAGCGAAAGTACAGGGGGCTCATACGAGCAGTACTTC. Based on the CDR3 plus reference TRBV9 and TRBJ2-7, the full variable domain is DSGVTQTPKHLITATGQRVTLRCSPRSGDLSVYWYQQSLDQGLQFLIQYYNGEERAKGNILERFSAQQFPDLHSELNLSSLELGDSALYFCASSESTGGSYEQYFGPGTRLTVT.

The chain recombines TRBV6-2 or TRBV6-3 with TRBJ1-2, with D possibly matching TRBD1 (5 bases). V gave up 2 bases and J gave up 5 bases, with 6 bases separating them. Germline loops: CDR1 MNHEY, CDR2 SVGEGT. The CDR3 runs to 12 residues. CDR3 sequence (DNA): TGTGCCAGCAGTTACGACAGTTATGGCTACACCTTC. Residues: CASSYDSYGYTF.